This T cell receptor (beta chain) was captured by sequencing in a study of control samples from healthy donors and cancer patients (dated by TCRdb to the early 2020s). CDR1 SGHRS and CDR2 YFSETQ were looked up in the germline V gene. From V the trimming removes 4 bases and from J it removes 7 bases, while the gene matches leave 11 bases of the junction unaccounted for. Its CDR3 holds 16 amino acids, cysteine through phenylalanine. Only the CDR3 DNA stays, 48 bases, in frame from base 1. With respect to this clone: It has no known antigen specificity. The record has no base qualities; no much larger clone is one base away.

Libraries were prepared through the immunoSEQ multiplex PCR assay. Entries here come from immuneACCESS through TCRdb and include only in-frame sequences with V and J called. Some clones fail to appear in such tables; in the studies checked, an unresolved V gene covers under half of the shortfall, and the cause of the remainder is unknown. The sample table contains fewer than 100,000 clones; only one count was recorded for about four fifths of them. Jointly, the top ten make up 8.5% to 10% of the sample. Sequencing was carried out using blood. The receptor comes from a woman aged 60-75 years in good health. The rearranged segments are TRBV5-1 and TRBJ1-6; the central 7 bases match TRBD1. The DNA is as follows: TGCGCCAGCAGCCCTGGGGACAGCTGGGGAAATTCACCCCTCCACTTT. Its amino acids are CASSPGDSWGNSPLHF.